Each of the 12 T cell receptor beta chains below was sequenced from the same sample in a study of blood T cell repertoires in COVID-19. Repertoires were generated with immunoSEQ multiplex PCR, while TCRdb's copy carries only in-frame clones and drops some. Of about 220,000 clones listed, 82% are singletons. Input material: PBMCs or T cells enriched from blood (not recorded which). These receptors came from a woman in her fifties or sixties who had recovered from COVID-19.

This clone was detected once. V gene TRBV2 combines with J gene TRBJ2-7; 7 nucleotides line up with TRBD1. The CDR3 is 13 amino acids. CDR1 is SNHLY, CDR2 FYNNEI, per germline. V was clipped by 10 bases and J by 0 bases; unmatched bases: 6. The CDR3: CATKRDSSYEQYF. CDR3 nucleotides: TGTGCCACCAAACGGGACAGCTCCTACGAGCAGTACTTC.

CDR3 protein: CSASGVGKLFF. The CDR3, as DNA: TGCAGTGCTTCCGGGGTGGGAAAACTGTTTTTT. This sequence joins TRBV20-1 and TRBJ1-4; no firm D call. The CDR3 totals 11 residues. Trimming stripped 5 bases from V and 10 bases from J, with 11 bases between. CDR1 and CDR2 from the germline V gene are DFQATT and SNEGSKA (reference sequence).

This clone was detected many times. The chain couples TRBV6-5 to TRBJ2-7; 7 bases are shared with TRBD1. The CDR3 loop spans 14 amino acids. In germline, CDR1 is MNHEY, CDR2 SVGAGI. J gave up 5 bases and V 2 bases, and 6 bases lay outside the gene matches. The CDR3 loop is CASSYRRGGHEQYF. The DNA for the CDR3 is TGTGCCAGCAGTTACCGCCGAGGGGGCCACGAGCAGTACTTC.

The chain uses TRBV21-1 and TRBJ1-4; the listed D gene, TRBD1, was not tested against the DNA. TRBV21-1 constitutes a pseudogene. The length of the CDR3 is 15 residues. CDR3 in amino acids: CASSKLQLSYEKLFF. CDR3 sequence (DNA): TGTGCCAGCAGCAAATTACAGCTGTCTTATGAAAAACTGTTTTTT.

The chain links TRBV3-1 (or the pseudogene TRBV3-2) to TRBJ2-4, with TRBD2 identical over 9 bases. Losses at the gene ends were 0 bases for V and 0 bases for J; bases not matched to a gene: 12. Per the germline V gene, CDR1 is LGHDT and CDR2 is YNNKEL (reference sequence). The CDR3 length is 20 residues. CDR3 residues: CASSQDRWREGQEAKNIQYF. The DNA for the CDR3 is TGTGCCAGCAGCCAAGATCGGTGGCGGGAGGGCCAGGAAGCCAAAAACATTCAGTACTTC.

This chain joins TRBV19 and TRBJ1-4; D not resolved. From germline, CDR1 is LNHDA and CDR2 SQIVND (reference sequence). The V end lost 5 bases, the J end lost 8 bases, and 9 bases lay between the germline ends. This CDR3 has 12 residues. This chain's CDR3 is CASSAIREKLFF. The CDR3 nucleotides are TGTGCCAGTAGTGCGATCAGGGAAAAACTGTTTTTT.

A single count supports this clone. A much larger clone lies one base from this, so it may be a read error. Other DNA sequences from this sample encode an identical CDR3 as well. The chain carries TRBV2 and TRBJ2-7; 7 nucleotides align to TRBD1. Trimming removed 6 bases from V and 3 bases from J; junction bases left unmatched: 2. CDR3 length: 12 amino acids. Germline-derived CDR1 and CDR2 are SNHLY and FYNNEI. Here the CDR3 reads CASSRQGYEQYF. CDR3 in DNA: TGTGCCAGCAGCCGACAGGGCTACGAGCAGTACTTC.

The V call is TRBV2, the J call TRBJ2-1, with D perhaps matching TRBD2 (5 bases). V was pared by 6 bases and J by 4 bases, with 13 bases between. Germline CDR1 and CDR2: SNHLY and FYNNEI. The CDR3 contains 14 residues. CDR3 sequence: CASRDRDVYNEQFF. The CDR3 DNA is TGTGCCAGCAGAGACCGGGATGTTTACAATGAGCAGTTCTTC.

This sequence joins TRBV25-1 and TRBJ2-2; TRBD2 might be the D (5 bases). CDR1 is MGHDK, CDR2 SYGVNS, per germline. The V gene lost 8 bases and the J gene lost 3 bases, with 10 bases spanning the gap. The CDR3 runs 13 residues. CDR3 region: CASEGRDTGELFF. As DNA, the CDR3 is TGTGCCAGCGAGGGTCGTGACACCGGGGAGCTGTTTTTT.

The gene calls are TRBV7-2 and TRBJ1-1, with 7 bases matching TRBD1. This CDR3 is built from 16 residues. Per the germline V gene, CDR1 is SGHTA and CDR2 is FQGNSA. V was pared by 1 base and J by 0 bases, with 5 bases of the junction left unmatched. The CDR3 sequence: CASSLGGRGVNTEAFF. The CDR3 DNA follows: TGTGCCAGCAGCTTAGGCGGCAGGGGGGTGAACACTGAAGCTTTCTTT.

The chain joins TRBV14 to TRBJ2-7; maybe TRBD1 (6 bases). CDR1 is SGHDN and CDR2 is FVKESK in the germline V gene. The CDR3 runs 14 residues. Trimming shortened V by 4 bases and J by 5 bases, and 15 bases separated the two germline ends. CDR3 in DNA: TGTGCCAGCAGCCCCCGGAGACAGGCCGACGAGCAGTACTTC. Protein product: CASSPRRQADEQYF.

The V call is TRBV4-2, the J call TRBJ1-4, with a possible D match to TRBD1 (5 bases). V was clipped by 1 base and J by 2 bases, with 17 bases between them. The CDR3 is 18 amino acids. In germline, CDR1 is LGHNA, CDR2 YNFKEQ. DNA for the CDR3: TGTGCCAGCAGCCAAGGGGGCGCTTGGAGTGCGACTAATGAAAAACTGTTTTTT. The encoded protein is CASSQGGAWSATNEKLFF.